This TCR beta chain was sequenced for a study of shared clonotypes between healthy human individuals. Whole-study findings and limits: Only blood was sampled; tissue repertoires likely differ.

Trimming took off 8 bases at V and 0 bases at J, with 16 bases between the two ends. Germline CDR1 and CDR2: SGHVS and FQNEAQ. This CDR3 is built from 15 residues. Sorted-subset replicate PCR reactions contained approximately 190 ng DNA, corresponding to tens of thousands of T cell genomes. The method was immunoSEQ multiplex PCR; TCRdb's version includes in-frame clones alone and lacks a portion of them. This sample has 1.4 million or so clones, with roughly 98.5% found just once. Remarks on this clone: What it binds is not known.

The clonotype originates from a man aged 25-45 years in good health. The V and J genes are TRBV7-8 and TRBJ1-1, with D possibly matching TRBD1 (5 bases). Sequenced material: naive CD4+ T cells sorted from blood. Subset: CD45RA+ positively selected. The CDR3 reads CASSGSKDMNTEAFF. CDR3 bases: TGTGCCAGCTCAGGGTCGAAGGATATGAACACTGAAGCTTTCTTT. The full variable domain, completed using reference TRBV7-8 and TRBJ1-1, is GAGVSQSPRYKVAKRGQDVALRCDPISGHVSLFWYQQALGQGPEFLTYFQNEAQLDKSGLPSDRFFAERPEGSVSTLKIQRTQQEDSAVYLCASSGSKDMNTEAFFGQGTRLTVV.